The TCR beta chain described here comes from a study of blood T cell repertoires in COVID-19. Study in general: Sites across the United States, Italy and Spain contributed samples from acute and convalescent COVID-19.

Per the germline V gene, CDR1 is SGHVS and CDR2 is FNYEAQ. V trimming: 1 base; J trimming: 1 base; junction bases outside the gene matches: 10. The CDR3 extends over 19 amino acids. Seattle enrolled patients during active infection and tracked them longitudinally. Using immunoSEQ multiplex PCR, the repertoire was profiled, and TCRdb retains in-frame clones only, with some absent. This sample yields roughly 350,000 clones, of which 75% to 90% are seen a single time; around 6% belongs to the top ten. The sample consisted of peripheral blood. The chain is built from TRBV7-6 and TRBJ1-3, with TRBD1 matching 10 bases. The receptor's source is a woman aged 50 to 60 with COVID-19, enrolled during active disease. The CDR3 nucleotides read TGTGCCAGCAGCTTAGTAGTCGGGACAGGGGATTTTTCTGGAAACACCATATATTTT. Its translation: CASSLVVGTGDFSGNTIYF.